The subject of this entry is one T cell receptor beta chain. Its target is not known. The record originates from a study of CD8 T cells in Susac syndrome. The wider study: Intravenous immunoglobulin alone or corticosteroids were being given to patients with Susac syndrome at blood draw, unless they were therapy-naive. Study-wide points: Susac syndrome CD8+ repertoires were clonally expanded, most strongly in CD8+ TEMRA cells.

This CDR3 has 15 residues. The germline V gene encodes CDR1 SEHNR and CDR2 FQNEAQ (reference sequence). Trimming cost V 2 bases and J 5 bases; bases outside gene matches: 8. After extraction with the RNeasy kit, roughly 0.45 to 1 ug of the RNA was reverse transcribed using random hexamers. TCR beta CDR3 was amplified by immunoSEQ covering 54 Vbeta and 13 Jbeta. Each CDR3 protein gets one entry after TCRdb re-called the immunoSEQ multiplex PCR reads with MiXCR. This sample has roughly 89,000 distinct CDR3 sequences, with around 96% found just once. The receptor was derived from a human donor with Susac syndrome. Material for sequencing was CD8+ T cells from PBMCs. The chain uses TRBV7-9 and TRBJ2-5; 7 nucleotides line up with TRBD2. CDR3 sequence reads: CASSLTSGVEETQYF. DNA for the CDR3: TGTGCCAGCAGCTTAACCAGCGGGGTAGAGGAGACCCAGTACTTC.